This T cell receptor beta chain came from a study of shared T cell receptors in the human thymus. Clones were read by immunoSEQ multiplex PCR, and TCRdb kept only the in-frame ones, dropping some. The sample consists of 700,000 or so clones, approximately 85% of them appearing once. The CDR3 has 12 amino acids. V dropped 8 bases and J dropped 10; count of bases not matched to a gene: 4. Germline CDR1 and CDR2: WNHNN and SYGVQD (reference sequence). This sample was also put to use in a study of human thymus T cells. That work adds: The sample donors, healthy Finnish infants, were having corrective surgery for congenital heart defects. Thymic resections from corrective heart surgery supplied the tissue. As related research reported, thymic repertoires overlapped highly among unrelated individuals.

The chain couples TRBV10-1 to TRBJ1-6; 8 nucleotides agree with TRBD1. The receptor was isolated from a girl under three years old with a congenital heart defect. Sequencing used thymocytes. The CDR3 protein is CASGQGRSPLHF. Written as DNA, the CDR3 is TGCGCCAGCGGACAGGGAAGATCACCCCTCCACTTT.